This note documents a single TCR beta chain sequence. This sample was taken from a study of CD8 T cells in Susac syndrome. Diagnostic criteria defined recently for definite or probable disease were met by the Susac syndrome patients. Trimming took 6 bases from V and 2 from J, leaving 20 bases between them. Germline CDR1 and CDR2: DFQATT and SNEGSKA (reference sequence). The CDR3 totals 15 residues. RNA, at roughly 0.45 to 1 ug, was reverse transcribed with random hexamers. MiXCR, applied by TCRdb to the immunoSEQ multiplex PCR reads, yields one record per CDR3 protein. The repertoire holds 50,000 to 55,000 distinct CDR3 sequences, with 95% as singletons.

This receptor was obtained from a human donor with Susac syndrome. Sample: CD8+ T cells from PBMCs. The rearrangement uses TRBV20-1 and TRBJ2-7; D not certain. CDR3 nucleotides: TGCAGTGCACTTCGGACGGAAGATTACCCCTACGAGCAGTACTTC. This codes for CSALRTEDYPYEQYF.